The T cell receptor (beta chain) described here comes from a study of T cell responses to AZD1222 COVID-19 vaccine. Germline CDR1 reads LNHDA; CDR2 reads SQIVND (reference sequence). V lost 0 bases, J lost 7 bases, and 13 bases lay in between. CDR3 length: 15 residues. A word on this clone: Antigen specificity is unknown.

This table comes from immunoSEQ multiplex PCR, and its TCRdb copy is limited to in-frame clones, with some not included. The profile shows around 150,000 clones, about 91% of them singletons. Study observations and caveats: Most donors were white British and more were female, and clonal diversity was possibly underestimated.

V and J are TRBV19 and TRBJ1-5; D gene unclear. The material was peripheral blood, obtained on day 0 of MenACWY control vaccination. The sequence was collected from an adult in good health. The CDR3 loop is CASSIEAVWKQPQHF. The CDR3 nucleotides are TGTGCCAGTAGTATAGAGGCGGTCTGGAAACAGCCCCAGCATTTT.